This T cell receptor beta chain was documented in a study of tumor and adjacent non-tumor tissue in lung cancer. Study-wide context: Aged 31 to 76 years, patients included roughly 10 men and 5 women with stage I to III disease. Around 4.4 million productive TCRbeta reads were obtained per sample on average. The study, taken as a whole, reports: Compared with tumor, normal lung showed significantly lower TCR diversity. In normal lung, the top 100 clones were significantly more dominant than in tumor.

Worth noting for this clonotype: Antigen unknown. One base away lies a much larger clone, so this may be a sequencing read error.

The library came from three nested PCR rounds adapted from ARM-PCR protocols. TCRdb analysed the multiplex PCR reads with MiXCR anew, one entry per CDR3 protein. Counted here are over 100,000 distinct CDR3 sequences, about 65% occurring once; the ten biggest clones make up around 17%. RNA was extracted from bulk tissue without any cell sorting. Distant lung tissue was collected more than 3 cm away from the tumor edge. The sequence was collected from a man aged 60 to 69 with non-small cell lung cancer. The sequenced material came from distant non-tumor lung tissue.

CDR3 region: CASSQNAGTGRAPLHF. The CDR3, as DNA: TGCGCCAGCAGCCAAAATGCTGGGACAGGGAGGGCACCCCTCCACTTT. The chain couples TRBV4-1 to TRBJ1-6; 9 bases are a match to TRBD1. The trim removed 2 bases at V and 11 bases at J, leaving 10 bases unmatched. Germline assignment: CDR1 MGHRA and CDR2 YSYEKL. The CDR3 is made up of 16 amino acids.